The TCR beta chain described here comes from a study of T cells in Graves' hyperthyroidism and ophthalmopathy. About the study: Before any treatment, at initial diagnosis, peripheral blood was collected.

Regions amplified from RNA transcripts were the TCR beta CDR3 regions. The TCR CDR3 first-round RT-PCR relied on the HTBI primer set. TCRdb recomputed calls from the multiplex PCR reads with MiXCR, one row per CDR3 protein. The table includes around 570,000 distinct CDR3 sequences, 20% detected once. The study included ophthalmopathy patients with Clinical Activity Score at least 3, NOSPECS grade at least 4 and duration under 3 months. Every diagnosis used clinical symptoms, serum thyroxine and TRAb, thyroid ultrasound and orbital computed tomography. Source material for PBMCs was over 8 ml fresh peripheral blood. The sequenced material came from blood. The clonotype originates from a man between 35 and 55 years old with Graves' ophthalmopathy.

CDR3 nucleotide sequence: TGTGCCAGCAGCCACGGACTAGGACCAGGGGACGAGCAGTACTTC. Translation gives CASSHGLGPGDEQYF. The chain combines TRBV7-9 with TRBJ2-7; TRBD2 might be the D (7 bases). Germline CDR1 reads SEHNR; CDR2 reads FQNEAQ (reference sequence). Between the trimmed V and J ends, which lost 5 bases and 5 bases, there was a span of 19 bases. CDR3 length: 15 residues.